The 25 T cell receptor beta chains listed next were all sequenced from one sample in a study of cytomegalovirus exposure and HLA in healthy donors. The PCR made use of 60 Vbeta and 13 Jbeta primers. The protocol was immunoSEQ multiplex PCR, while the TCRdb copy is restricted to in-frame clones and leaves out a portion. The repertoire includes some 150,000 clones, roughly 80% of them detected once, and 5.5% to 8% sits in the top ten. Input material: PBMCs. Receptors were obtained from a young woman in good health and CMV-seropositive.

This clone has only one observation. The chain joins TRBV7-9 to TRBJ1-6; D is uncertain. The CDR3 is 13 amino acids. Germline CDR1 reads SEHNR; CDR2 reads FQNEAQ (reference sequence). The V and J ends lost 1 base and 8 bases respectively, with 6 bases between them. In DNA, the CDR3 is TGTGCCAGCAGCTTAGATATCGATTCACCCCTCCACTTT. Residues: CASSLDIDSPLHF.

The chain uses TRBV18 and TRBJ2-3, with no clear D. Trimming took off 3 bases at V and 0 bases at J, with 4 bases between the two ends. The CDR3 runs to 13 residues. Germline assignment: CDR1 KGHSH and CDR2 LQKENI. The CDR3 protein is CASSPPSTDTQYF. CDR3 DNA: TGTGCCAGCTCACCTCCAAGCACAGATACGCAGTATTTT.

This clone came up once. V usage is TRBV7-7 and J usage is TRBJ2-7; weak D call: TRBD1 (5 bases). Germline values: CDR1 SSHAT, CDR2 FNYEAQ (reference sequence). Between the trimmed V and J ends, which lost 2 bases and 7 bases, there was a span of 15 bases. This CDR3 is built from 14 residues. The CDR3 sequence is CASSLNPGQGEQYF. The CDR3 DNA reads TGTGCCAGCAGCTTAAATCCAGGGCAAGGGGAGCAGTACTTC.

The genes are TRBV6-5 and TRBJ2-5, with TRBD2 matching over 8 bases. V trimming: 3 bases; J trimming: 1 base; junction bases outside the gene matches: 1. This CDR3 comprises 14 residues. Germline V lookup: CDR1 MNHEY, CDR2 SVGAGI. CDR3 region: CASSYSGVQETQYF. In DNA, the CDR3 is TGTGCCAGCAGTTATAGCGGGGTCCAAGAGACCCAGTACTTC.

This clone was seen a single time. V is TRBV5-1 and J is TRBJ2-7; 7 bases fit TRBD1. Germline V gene sequence: CDR1 SGHRS, CDR2 YFSETQ. V shed 5 bases and J 2 bases; nucleotides not matched to a gene: 7. The CDR3 has 14 residues. The CDR3 DNA reads as TGCGCCAGCAGGATGGGACAGTTGCCCTACGAGCAGTACTTC. Translating gives CASRMGQLPYEQYF.

This chain uses TRBV29-1 with TRBJ2-6; TRBD1 matches at 7 bases. Trimming removed 5 bases from V and 0 bases from J; junction bases left unmatched: 10. The CDR3 has 17 amino acids. Per germline, CDR1 SQVTM and CDR2 ANQGSEA. CDR3 sequence: CSVIGTAVRSGANVLTF. CDR3 sequence (DNA): TGCAGCGTTATCGGGACAGCTGTTCGCTCTGGGGCCAACGTCCTGACTTTC.

The gene calls are TRBV13 and TRBJ1-1; no firm D call. V was pared by 2 bases and J by 12 bases, with 13 bases between. The CDR3 consists of 12 residues. Germline V gives CDR1 PRHDT, CDR2 FYEKMQ (reference sequence). CDR3 nucleotides: TGTGCCAGCAGCTTATTTCCGCAGCGAACTTTCTTT. Translating it yields CASSLFPQRTFF.

As for this clone: The junction departs from germline at one end; a sequencing error may be responsible. The chain combines TRBV4-1 with TRBJ2-7; TRBD1 matches 10 bases. CDR1 is MGHRA and CDR2 is YSYEKL in the germline V gene. CDR3 length: 14 amino acids. The chain's CDR3 is CASSQDPGQGELGF. The CDR3 coding sequence is TGCGCCAGCAGCCAAGATCCCGGACAGGGGGAATTAGGCTTC.

The V gene is TRBV7-9, the J gene TRBJ1-1; TRBD1 matches at 8 bases. Trimming cost V 8 bases and J 3 bases; bases outside gene matches: 5. The length of the CDR3 is 13 residues. Germline loops: CDR1 SEHNR, CDR2 FQNEAQ (reference sequence). The CDR3 loop reads CASGLTGDTEAFF. The CDR3, as DNA: TGTGCCAGCGGGCTGACAGGGGACACTGAAGCTTTCTTT.

This chain joins TRBV5-1 and TRBJ1-1; D unresolved. In germline, CDR1 is SGHRS, CDR2 YFSETQ. The CDR3 totals 12 residues. Trimming took off 1 base at V and 4 bases at J, with 5 bases between the two ends. CDR3 sequence (DNA): TGCGCCAGCAGCTTGAGCGCCACTGAAGCTTTCTTT. Translation: CASSLSATEAFF.

The chain couples TRBV23-1 to TRBJ1-5, with no clear D. TRBV23-1 carries the ORF label, with uncertain function. V lost 3 bases, J lost 5 bases, and 11 bases lay in between. The CDR3 is 14 residues long. DNA of the CDR3: TGCGCCAGCAGTCAGAAGAGGGCATATCAGCCCCAGCATTTT. Translating it yields CASSQKRAYQPQHF.

The genes are TRBV7-8 and TRBJ2-5, with a weak D call TRBD1 (5 bases). Trimming left V 3 bases short and J 3 bases short, with 11 bases between. This CDR3 comprises 14 residues. Germline V CDR1 and CDR2: SGHVS, FQNEAQ. The CDR3 sequence: CASSFTHRKETQYF. In nucleotides, the CDR3 is TGTGCCAGCAGCTTTACCCACAGGAAAGAGACCCAGTACTTC. The full variable domain, its missing parts supplied by reference TRBV7-8 and TRBJ2-5, is GAGVSQSPRYKVAKRGQDVALRCDPISGHVSLFWYQQALGQGPEFLTYFQNEAQLDKSGLPSDRFFAERPEGSVSTLKIQRTQQEDSAVYLCASSFTHRKETQYFGPGTRLLVL.

This chain connects TRBV5-6 to TRBJ1-2, with 7 bases matching TRBD1. Germline CDR1 reads SGHDT; CDR2 reads YYEEEE. After removal of 4 bases from V and 2 bases from J, the junction contained 11 bases not matched to a gene. The CDR3 covers 16 residues. CDR3 region: CASSLGGQAYNYGYTF. The CDR3 region has the DNA TGTGCCAGCAGCCTTGGAGGACAGGCTTACAACTATGGCTACACCTTC.

This chain connects TRBV7-8 to TRBJ1-5; 8 bases align to TRBD1. The length of the CDR3 is 16 residues. CDR1 is SGHVS, CDR2 FQNEAQ, per germline. V shed 4 bases and J 1 base; nucleotides not matched to a gene: 6. The CDR3 nucleotides read TGTGCCAGCAGCTCCAAACAGGGGGTCAGCAATCAGCCCCAGCATTTT. Its translation is CASSSKQGVSNQPQHF.

The rearrangement uses TRBV7-9 and TRBJ2-6; D is perhaps TRBD1 (5 bases). With 4 bases removed from V and 4 bases from J, the gap between germline ends came to 20 bases. Germline CDR1 SEHNR, CDR2 FQNEAQ (reference sequence). The CDR3 has 18 residues. The CDR3 loop reads CASSSSGRALQGANVLTF. In nucleotides, the CDR3 is TGTGCCAGCAGCTCCTCGGGCAGGGCCCTCCAGGGGGCCAACGTCCTGACTTTC. Full variable domain (rest looked up from reference TRBV7-9 and TRBJ2-6): DTGVSQNPRHKITKRGQNVTFRCDPISEHNRLYWYRQTLGQGPEFLTYFQNEAQLEKSRLLSDRFSAERPKGSFSTLEIQRTEQGDSAMYLCASSSSGRALQGANVLTFGAGSRLTVL.

This clone was seen only once. The chain couples TRBV9 to TRBJ1-4; possible D gene TRBD1, 6 bases. V dropped 1 base and J dropped 3 bases, with 7 bases sitting between them. The CDR3 extends over 14 amino acids. Per germline, CDR1 SGDLS and CDR2 YYNGEE. The CDR3 nucleotides are TGTGCCAGCAGCGTAACAGGGTCTAATGAAAAACTGTTTTTT. Translation: CASSVTGSNEKLFF.

This sequence joins TRBV7-2 and TRBJ1-4, with D possibly being TRBD1 (6 bases). The CDR3 covers 12 residues. V was trimmed by 5 bases and J by 7 bases, leaving 8 bases between them. Germline V gives CDR1 SGHTA, CDR2 FQGNSA. The CDR3 DNA is TGTGCCAGCAGCGTACAGGGTGAAAAACTGTTTTTT. It codes for CASSVQGEKLFF.

The chain is built from TRBV18 and TRBJ1-6; 9 nucleotides line up with TRBD1. The germline gives CDR1 KGHSH, CDR2 LQKENI. This CDR3 is built from 20 residues. J lost 3 bases, V lost 1 base, and 13 bases had no gene match. CDR3 sequence (DNA): TGTGCCAGCTCACCACTCCGGGACAGGGCACGGGGGTTCTATAATTCACCCCTCCACTTT. Translating gives CASSPLRDRARGFYNSPLHF.

The chain carries TRBV16 and TRBJ1-6; a weak D match, TRBD1 (6 bases). Germline V gives CDR1 KGHSY, CDR2 FQNENV. Deletions cut 0 bases from V and 1 base from J, with 10 bases between. This CDR3 comprises 17 residues. The CDR3 sequence is CASSQSAGASYNSPLHF. DNA of the CDR3: TGTGCCAGCAGCCAATCAGCAGGGGCGTCCTATAATTCACCCCTCCACTTT. Combining the CDR3 with reference TRBV16 and TRBJ1-6 gives the whole variable domain GEEVAQTPKHLVRGEGQKAKLYCAPIKGHSYVFWYQQVLKNEFKFLISFQNENVFDETGMPKERFSAKCLPNSPCSLEIQATKLEDSAVYFCASSQSAGASYNSPLHFGNGTRLTVT.

In its sample, this clone was seen a few times. V and J are TRBV19 and TRBJ2-3; D is uncertain. CDR3 size: 14 residues. Trimming removed 5 bases from V and 1 base from J, with 10 bases in between. Per germline, CDR1 LNHDA and CDR2 SQIVND (reference sequence). The CDR3: CASSQAQRTDTQYF. Here the CDR3 DNA reads TGTGCCAGTAGTCAGGCACAGCGCACAGATACGCAGTATTTT.

The V gene is TRBV29-1, the J gene TRBJ1-2; 7 bases are shared with TRBD1. CDR3 length: 15 amino acids. V shed 0 bases and J 4 bases; nucleotides not matched to a gene: 8. Germline V lookup: CDR1 SQVTM, CDR2 ANQGSEA. For the CDR3, the DNA is TGCAGCGTTGAAGAGGACCAGGGGGTTGGCTATGGCTACACCTTC. The encoded protein is CSVEEDQGVGYGYTF.

The genes are TRBV19 and TRBJ2-3; no clear D gene. V lost 2 bases and J 2 bases, leaving 14 bases between the germline ends. Germline V gives CDR1 LNHDA, CDR2 SQIVND (reference sequence). CDR3 size: 16 residues. CDR3: CASSIYSPQFTDTQYF. As DNA, the CDR3 is TGTGCCAGTAGTATATATTCCCCACAGTTCACAGATACGCAGTATTTT. The full variable domain, its missing parts supplied by reference TRBV19 and TRBJ2-3, is DGGITQSPKYLFRKEGQNVTLSCEQNLNHDAMYWYRQDPGQGLRLIYYSQIVNDFQKGDIAEGYSVSREKKESFPLTVTSAQKNPTAFYLCASSIYSPQFTDTQYFGPGTRLTVL.

The table lists this clone with a count of one. The chain uses TRBV2 and TRBJ1-5; the match to TRBD1 covers 11 bases. V lost 4 bases to trimming and J lost 7 bases; unmatched junction nucleotides: 6. The CDR3 has 15 residues. Germline assignment: CDR1 SNHLY and CDR2 FYNNEI. For the CDR3, the DNA is TGTGCCAGCAGTGGAGGGACAGGGGGAGGCCAGCCCCAGCATTTT. As protein: CASSGGTGGGQPQHF.

The V call is TRBV6-5, the J call TRBJ2-2; TRBD2 matches at 9 bases. This CDR3 comprises 16 residues. The germline V gene encodes CDR1 MNHEY and CDR2 SVGAGI. V lost 0 bases and J lost 7; bases outside the gene matches: 6. CDR3 amino acids: CASSYSGGGANGELFF. The DNA of the CDR3 is TGTGCCAGCAGTTACTCGGGCGGGGGGGCTAACGGGGAGCTGTTTTTT.

The chain links TRBV6-1 to TRBJ1-5; D gene uncertain. This CDR3 is 11 amino acids long. From germline, CDR1 is MNHNS and CDR2 SASEGT. Trimming cost V 7 bases and J 4 bases, with 5 bases left between them. CDR3 loop: CASNQNQPQHF. The CDR3 bases are TGTGCCAGCAACCAGAATCAGCCCCAGCATTTT.